The 25 T cell receptor beta chains listed next were all sequenced from one sample in a study of lymphopenia after photon versus proton radiotherapy. Repertoires were generated with immunoSEQ multiplex PCR, while TCRdb's copy carries only in-frame clones and drops some. The table includes more than 70,000 clones, around 80% detected once. Sequenced here: peripheral blood, sampled from a patient treated with proton-based radiotherapy. The receptors derive from a man in his sixties with pancreatic cancer.

The V and J genes are TRBV18 and TRBJ2-3; D uncertain. The CDR3 has 15 amino acids. Germline CDR1 is KGHSH and CDR2 is LQKENI. Trimming stripped 2 bases from V and 2 bases from J, with 11 bases between. The CDR3, as DNA: TGTGCCAGCTCACCATATAATCGGAACACAGATACGCAGTATTTT. This sequence encodes CASSPYNRNTDTQYF.

The chain recombines TRBV29-1 with TRBJ1-2; possible D gene TRBD1, 6 bases. V dropped 7 bases and J dropped 4 bases, with 19 bases sitting between them. The CDR3 loop spans 14 amino acids. The germline CDR1 and CDR2 sequences are SQVTM and ANQGSEA. CDR3 in amino acids: CSAWGGAEVYGYTF. The CDR3 region has the DNA TGCAGCGCCTGGGGGGGGGCAGAGGTCTATGGCTACACCTTC.

The V call is TRBV5-4, the J call TRBJ2-1, with 7 bases lining up with TRBD2. Germline assignment: CDR1 SGHNT and CDR2 YYREEE (reference sequence). Germline trimming cut 4 bases from V and 10 bases from J; bases unmatched to any gene: 11. This CDR3 spans 14 amino acids. The CDR3 DNA is TGTGCCAGCAGCCAGTGGGGCATGGGAGGGGAGCAGTTCTTC. Residues: CASSQWGMGGEQFF.

V and J are TRBV5-8 and TRBJ2-7, with D tentatively TRBD1 or TRBD2 (6 bases each). Germline CDR1 and CDR2: SGHTS and YDEGEE. The V gene lost 4 bases and the J gene lost 5 bases, with 16 bases spanning the gap. This CDR3 has 14 residues. The CDR3 spells CASSPDGRGDEQYF. CDR3 bases: TGTGCCAGCAGCCCAGACGGTAGGGGGGACGAGCAGTACTTC. The full variable domain, in which reference TRBV5-8 and TRBJ2-7 provide the parts outside the CDR3, is EAGVTQSPTHLIKTRGQQATLRCSPISGHTSVYWYQQALGLGLQFLLWYDEGEERNRGNFPPRFSGRQFPNYSSELNVNALELEDSALYLCASSPDGRGDEQYFGPGTRLTVT.

This rearrangement joins TRBV9 to TRBJ1-1; unclear D gene. Germline V gene data show CDR1 as SGDLS and CDR2 as YYNGEE. V was trimmed by 0 bases and J by 1 base, leaving 7 bases between them. The CDR3 extends over 14 amino acids. CDR3 loop: CASSVGARNTEAFF. In DNA form, the CDR3 reads TGTGCCAGCAGCGTAGGTGCCAGGAACACTGAAGCTTTCTTT.

The genes are TRBV28 and TRBJ1-1, with D perhaps TRBD1 (5 bases). The length of the CDR3 is 15 residues. Germline V gene data show CDR1 as MDHEN and CDR2 as SYDVKM. Trimming took 2 bases from V and 7 from J, leaving 17 bases between them. CDR3 protein: CASSLSTGTYGEAFF. CDR3 nucleotide sequence: TGTGCCAGCAGTTTAAGTACAGGCACATACGGTGAAGCTTTCTTT.

V usage is TRBV5-1 and J usage is TRBJ2-3; 9 bases match TRBD2. Trimming removed 5 bases from V and 6 bases from J; junction bases left unmatched: 7. This CDR3 is built from 14 residues. Germline CDR1 is SGHRS and CDR2 is YFSETQ. CDR3: CASRLAGFVDTQYF. The CDR3 DNA reads TGCGCCAGCAGACTAGCGGGTTTCGTGGATACGCAGTATTTT.

This clone was detected once. The J gene is TRBJ1-1, the V gene TRBV28; TRBD1 matches 7 bases. The CDR3 is 14 residues long. In germline, CDR1 is MDHEN, CDR2 SYDVKM. Trimming at V came to 3 bases and at J to 4 bases, leaving 5 bases not matched to a gene. CDR3: CASSFQSGGTEAFF. In nucleotides, the CDR3 is TGTGCCAGCAGTTTCCAGTCAGGGGGCACTGAAGCTTTCTTT. The whole variable domain, remainder taken from reference TRBV28 and TRBJ1-1, is DVKVTQSSRYLVKRTGEKVFLECVQDMDHENMFWYRQDPGLGLRLIYFSYDVKMKEKGDIPEGYSVSREKKERFSLILESASTNQTSMYLCASSFQSGGTEAFFGQGTRLTVV.

This clone was seen a few times. The rearrangement joins TRBV7-9 to TRBJ2-3; perhaps TRBD1 as D (6 bases). With 5 bases removed from V and 5 bases from J, the gap between germline ends came to 20 bases. Germline loops: CDR1 SEHNR, CDR2 FQNEAQ (reference sequence). This CDR3 has 16 residues. The CDR3: CASSGSVGARGDTQYF. The CDR3 coding sequence is TGTGCCAGCAGCGGTTCGGTGGGGGCGCGCGGAGATACGCAGTATTTT. The full variable domain, in which reference TRBV7-9 and TRBJ2-3 provide the parts outside the CDR3, is DTGVSQNPRHKITKRGQNVTFRCDPISEHNRLYWYRQTLGQGPEFLTYFQNEAQLEKSRLLSDRFSAERPKGSFSTLEIQRTEQGDSAMYLCASSGSVGARGDTQYFGPGTRLTVL.

V and J are TRBV5-5 and TRBJ1-2; D ambiguous. V dropped 0 bases and J dropped 2 bases, with 11 bases sitting between them. This CDR3 region has 15 residues. Germline CDR1 is SGHKS and CDR2 is YYEKEE (reference sequence). DNA of the CDR3: TGTGCCAGCAGCTTGGTCGCCAGCATGAACTATGGCTACACCTTC. Amino acids: CASSLVASMNYGYTF.

This chain joins TRBV28 and TRBJ2-3; 8 positions agree with TRBD2. The trim removed 3 bases at V and 3 bases at J, leaving 5 bases unmatched. Germline values: CDR1 MDHEN, CDR2 SYDVKM. The CDR3 is 15 residues long. The CDR3 sequence is CASSFREGATDTQYF. The CDR3 region has the DNA TGTGCCAGCAGTTTCCGGGAGGGAGCAACAGATACGCAGTATTTT.

This chain connects TRBV28 to TRBJ2-7, with TRBD2 identical over 11 bases. CDR1 is MDHEN, CDR2 SYDVKM, per germline. The ends lost 5 bases at V and 11 bases at J; junction bases unmatched: 11. The CDR3 totals 14 residues. The CDR3 sequence: CASSRRAPSGRKYF. The CDR3 coding sequence is TGTGCCAGCAGTCGCCGGGCCCCTAGCGGGAGGAAGTACTTC.

J is TRBJ2-7 and V is TRBV18; 13 nucleotides agree with TRBD2. The CDR3 has 16 amino acids. V trimming: 4 bases; J trimming: 7 bases; junction bases outside the gene matches: 10. Germline CDR1 and CDR2: KGHSH and LQKENI. CDR3 in DNA: TGTGCCAGCTCACGCATGTCGACTAGCGGGAGGTCGGAGCAGTACTTC. It specifies CASSRMSTSGRSEQYF. Looking up the rest from reference TRBV18 and TRBJ2-7 gives the full variable domain: NAGVMQNPRHLVRRRGQEARLRCSPMKGHSHVYWYRQLPEEGLKFMVYLQKENIIDESGMPKERFSAEFPKEGPSILRIQQVVRGDSAAYFCASSRMSTSGRSEQYFGPGTRLTVT.

This clone has only one observation. The chain recombines TRBV6-5 with TRBJ2-3; D is possibly TRBD1 (5 bases). Per germline, CDR1 MNHEY and CDR2 SVGAGI. The CDR3 sequence is 15 residues long. V was cut by 0 bases and J by 3 bases, with 10 bases left in between. The CDR3 region has the DNA TGTGCCAGCAGTTACTCAGGGGATAGGACAGATACGCAGTATTTT. This sequence encodes CASSYSGDRTDTQYF.

The chain recombines TRBV7-6 with TRBJ2-1; 11 bases match TRBD2. V trimming: 2 bases; J trimming: 6 bases; junction bases outside the gene matches: 6. The CDR3 totals 16 residues. Germline assignment: CDR1 SGHVS and CDR2 FNYEAQ. This CDR3 is CASSLNSGRAANEQFF. CDR3 coding DNA: TGTGCCAGCAGCTTAAATAGCGGGAGGGCGGCCAATGAGCAGTTCTTC.

Concerning this clone itself: Other DNA sequences in this specimen translate into the identical CDR3. V gene TRBV5-4 combines with J gene TRBJ2-1, with TRBD1 matching 8 bases. Germline-derived CDR1 and CDR2 are SGHNT and YYREEE (reference sequence). CDR3 length equals 14 residues. With 4 bases clipped from V and 7 bases from J, the junction kept 7 bases outside the gene matches. The CDR3 DNA is TGTGCCAGCAGCCCTGGACAGGGACGAAATGAGCAGTTCTTC. Translation gives CASSPGQGRNEQFF.

The chain uses TRBV29-1 and TRBJ1-2; D is ambiguous. The length of the CDR3 is 13 residues. Trimming shortened V by 6 bases and J by 5 bases, and 16 bases separated the two germline ends. The V gene's germline CDR1 is SQVTM and CDR2 ANQGSEA. CDR3 loop: CSVPPRFGYGYTF. The CDR3 DNA sequence: TGCAGCGTACCCCCCCGGTTTGGGTATGGCTACACCTTC.

The chain combines TRBV14 with TRBJ2-1; D unclear. Trimming left V 0 bases short and J 6 bases short, with 12 bases between. This CDR3 contains 15 residues. From germline, CDR1 is SGHDN and CDR2 FVKESK. CDR3: CASSQDQSFFNEQFF. The CDR3 DNA reads TGTGCCAGCAGCCAAGACCAGTCTTTCTTCAATGAGCAGTTCTTC. The entire variable domain, with the rest obtained from reference TRBV14 and TRBJ2-1, is as follows: EAGVTQFPSHSVIEKGQTVTLRCDPISGHDNLYWYRRVMGKEIKFLLHFVKESKQDESGMPNNRFLAERTGGTYSTLKVQPAELEDSGVYFCASSQDQSFFNEQFFGPGTRLTVL.

This chain links TRBV7-2 with TRBJ2-3; a possible D gene is TRBD2 (5 bases). CDR1 is SGHTA, CDR2 FQGNSA, per germline. V was trimmed by 5 bases and J by 1 base, leaving 13 bases between them. This CDR3 is 15 amino acids long. The CDR3 here is CASSPGMWGTDTQYF. CDR3 DNA sequence: TGTGCCAGCAGCCCGGGAATGTGGGGCACAGATACGCAGTATTTT.

The chain joins TRBV10-3 to TRBJ2-7; the D gene could be TRBD1 or TRBD2 (5 bases each). V was trimmed by 4 bases and J by 5 bases, leaving 12 bases between them. The V gene's germline CDR1 is ENHRY and CDR2 SYGVKD. CDR3 length: 13 residues. CDR3 DNA sequence: TGTGCCATCAGTGCGGGACCCGACGACGAGCAGTACTTC. Its protein product is CAISAGPDDEQYF.

This clone came up a few times. The V and J genes are TRBV7-9 and TRBJ2-5, with TRBD1 as a possible D gene (6 bases). CDR3 size: 13 residues. Trimming left V 1 base short and J 6 bases short, with 9 bases between. Germline-derived CDR1 and CDR2 are SEHNR and FQNEAQ (reference sequence). The DNA of the CDR3 is TGTGCCAGCAGCTTAGGGACAGTAAAGACCCAGTACTTC. Its translation is CASSLGTVKTQYF. Variable domain in full (rest from reference TRBV7-9 and TRBJ2-5): DTGVSQNPRHKITKRGQNVTFRCDPISEHNRLYWYRQTLGQGPEFLTYFQNEAQLEKSRLLSDRFSAERPKGSFSTLEIQRTEQGDSAMYLCASSLGTVKTQYFGPGTRLLVL.

The V call is TRBV6-6, the J call TRBJ2-5; TRBD2 agrees at 11 bases. Germline CDR1 MNHNY, CDR2 SVGAGI (reference sequence). CDR3 length: 15 residues. V was pared by 6 bases and J by 4 bases, with 7 bases of the junction left unmatched. The CDR3 DNA follows: TGTGCCAGCAGACTTACTAGCGGGAGTAGAGAGACCCAGTACTTC. Its translation is CASRLTSGSRETQYF.

This chain links TRBV5-8 with TRBJ1-4; D ambiguous. Germline assignment: CDR1 SGHTS and CDR2 YDEGEE. CDR3 size: 13 residues. Trimming cost V 2 bases and J 8 bases, with 10 bases left between them. The CDR3 loop reads CASSLTWVEKLFF. For the CDR3, the DNA is TGTGCCAGCAGCTTAACGTGGGTGGAAAAACTGTTTTTT.

V gene TRBV4-2 combines with J gene TRBJ1-5, with 8 bases fitting TRBD1. The germline V gene encodes CDR1 LGHNA and CDR2 YNFKEQ. The CDR3 is made up of 16 amino acids. V lost 4 bases, J lost 6 bases, and 11 bases stayed unmatched. CDR3 region: CASSLYGGQGAQPQHF. CDR3 DNA: TGTGCCAGCAGCCTCTACGGAGGCCAGGGGGCTCAGCCCCAGCATTTT.

The chain combines TRBV5-4 with TRBJ2-1; D is unclear. CDR1 is SGHNT, CDR2 YYREEE, per germline (reference sequence). This CDR3 region has 15 residues. V dropped 4 bases and J dropped 0 bases, with 11 bases sitting between them. The CDR3 protein is CASSPDRSSYNEQFF. In nucleotides, the CDR3 is TGTGCCAGCAGCCCCGATAGGAGCTCCTACAATGAGCAGTTCTTC.